The source of this T cell receptor (beta chain) is a study of blood T cell repertoires in COVID-19. Study as a whole: Italy, Spain and the United States were the sources of the convalescent and acute COVID-19 samples.

V trimming: 4 bases; J trimming: 7 bases; junction bases outside the gene matches: 12. CDR1 is SNHLY and CDR2 is FYNNEI in the germline V gene. The CDR3 is made up of 15 amino acids. Sequencing was performed with immunoSEQ multiplex PCR; in TCRdb, only in-frame clones are kept and a portion is missing. The sample lists about 75,000 clones; approximately 90% were seen once. This receptor was identified in a human donor in a cohort sampled during active COVID-19. The sequenced sample was peripheral blood. The chain couples TRBV2 to TRBJ1-2, with 7 bases fitting TRBD1. CDR3 DNA: TGTGCCAGCAGTGTTTGGGTAGGGGGCTTCTTTGGCTACACCTTC. This gives the protein CASSVWVGGFFGYTF.